These 21 T cell receptor beta chains were sequenced from one sample in a study of beta chain features in type 1 diabetes. The isolated RNA, all of it, was reverse transcribed, so expressed TCRB transcripts were what got sequenced. Method: immunoSEQ multiplex PCR; TCRdb's copy keeps in-frame clones and lacks some. Of about 230,000 clones in the sample, roughly 9.6% were seen once. The sample consisted of naive CD4+ T cells from blood. The receptors derive from a woman under 30 in good health.

V usage is TRBV2 and J usage is TRBJ2-5; D is uncertain. The V gene lost 3 bases and the J gene lost 5 bases, with 7 bases spanning the gap. This CDR3 has 12 residues. Germline V CDR1 and CDR2: SNHLY, FYNNEI. The CDR3 DNA reads as TGTGCCAGCAGTGATAGGAGCGAGACCCAGTACTTC. Protein sequence: CASSDRSETQYF.

The rearrangement links TRBV5-6 to TRBJ1-4, with 10 bases aligning to TRBD1. The ends lost 4 bases at V and 15 bases at J; junction bases unmatched: 9. This CDR3 is built from 13 residues. From germline, CDR1 is SGHDT and CDR2 YYEEEE. The CDR3 loop is CASSPLGQGSMFF. In DNA form, the CDR3 reads TGTGCCAGCAGCCCCCTGGGACAGGGGAGTATGTTTTTT.

The rearrangement uses TRBV6-5 and TRBJ2-3; the D gene is possibly TRBD2 (5 bases). This CDR3 has 15 amino acids. V shed 5 bases and J shed 6 bases, with 18 bases lying between them. From germline, CDR1 is MNHEY and CDR2 SVGAGI. CDR3 coding DNA: TGTGCCAGCAGTCCCCCGGGCCCTAGGAGGGATACGCAGTATTTT. It codes for CASSPPGPRRDTQYF.

The rearrangement uses TRBV5-1 and TRBJ2-2; 7 bases fit TRBD2. Germline loops: CDR1 SGHRS, CDR2 YFSETQ. V was clipped by 4 bases and J by 3 bases; unmatched bases: 6. CDR3 length equals 15 residues. This chain's CDR3 is CASSGGLLYTGELFF. The CDR3 DNA is TGCGCCAGCAGCGGGGGACTACTCTACACCGGGGAGCTGTTTTTT.

The chain links TRBV6-5 to TRBJ1-2; no clear D. The V end was cut by 0 bases, the J end by 4 bases, with 6 bases between. Germline loops: CDR1 MNHEY, CDR2 SVGAGI. The CDR3 sequence is 13 residues long. As DNA, the CDR3 is TGTGCCAGCAGTTACTCACCGGGCTATGGCTACACCTTC. Its translation: CASSYSPGYGYTF.

This clone was seen a handful of times. The chain links TRBV7-2 to TRBJ2-1, with D tentatively TRBD1 (5 bases). Per the germline V gene, CDR1 is SGHTA and CDR2 is FQGNSA. Trimming removed 3 bases from V and 5 bases from J, with 17 bases in between. There are 16 residues in the CDR3. The CDR3, as DNA: TGTGCCAGCAGCTTTTTCCCCAGGGATAGGAACAATGAGCAGTTCTTC. It encodes CASSFFPRDRNNEQFF.

This clone was picked up many times. The genes are TRBV5-1 and TRBJ2-1; 7 nucleotides agree with TRBD2. V lost 4 bases and J lost 4; bases outside the gene matches: 8. Per germline, CDR1 SGHRS and CDR2 YFSETQ. The CDR3 consists of 15 residues. CDR3 protein: CASSPVGGGYNEQFF. Written as DNA, the CDR3 is TGCGCCAGCAGCCCCGTTGGGGGGGGGTACAATGAGCAGTTCTTC.

The genes are TRBV27 and TRBJ2-7, with TRBD1 matching over 8 bases. CDR3 length equals 14 residues. J gave up 0 bases and V 7 bases, and 5 bases lay outside the gene matches. From germline, CDR1 is MNHEY and CDR2 SMNVEV (reference sequence). CDR3: CASNRDRSSYEQYF. For the CDR3, the DNA is TGTGCCAGCAACCGGGACAGGTCCTCCTACGAGCAGTACTTC.

This clone was seen a few times. The V and J genes are TRBV5-4 and TRBJ2-1; no clear D. The V gene's germline CDR1 is SGHNT and CDR2 YYREEE (reference sequence). Between the trimmed V and J ends, which lost 0 bases and 4 bases, there was a span of 8 bases. The CDR3 has 14 amino acids. The CDR3 is CASSLDLAYNEQFF. CDR3 nucleotide sequence: TGTGCCAGCAGCTTGGACTTAGCTTACAATGAGCAGTTCTTC.

This chain uses TRBV6-1 with TRBJ2-2, with a weak D call TRBD1 (6 bases). The length of the CDR3 is 15 residues. CDR1 is MNHNS and CDR2 is SASEGT in the germline V gene. V dropped 4 bases and J dropped 5 bases, with 14 bases sitting between them. The CDR3 bases are TGTGCCAGCAGTGGAACACAGGGTTGGACCGGGGAGCTGTTTTTT. This gives the protein CASSGTQGWTGELFF.

This clone has more than one count but fewer than ten. V is TRBV5-4 and J is TRBJ2-7; 8 nucleotides match TRBD1. The CDR3 extends over 13 amino acids. Germline V gene sequence: CDR1 SGHNT, CDR2 YYREEE (reference sequence). V lost 4 bases, J lost 5 bases, and 5 bases stayed unmatched. The CDR3 bases are TGTGCCAGCAGCGTGATGACAGGGGACGAGCAGTACTTC. Amino acid sequence: CASSVMTGDEQYF.

The genes are TRBV14 and TRBJ1-1; D is perhaps TRBD1 (6 bases). Trimming shortened V by 4 bases and J by 1 base, and 13 bases separated the two germline ends. Germline values: CDR1 SGHDN, CDR2 FVKESK. The CDR3 sequence is 15 residues long. The CDR3 nucleotides read TGTGCCAGCAGCCGGGCACAGGGCAGGAACACTGAAGCTTTCTTT. Translation: CASSRAQGRNTEAFF.

The chain uses TRBV6-4 and TRBJ1-2, with 9 bases fitting TRBD1. J was trimmed by 7 bases and V by 6 bases; bases with no gene match: 9. Germline CDR1 reads MRHNA; CDR2 reads SNTAGT. The CDR3 sequence is 14 residues long. CDR3 region: CASRRTGARGGYTF. The CDR3 DNA sequence: TGTGCCAGCAGACGGACAGGGGCAAGGGGTGGCTACACCTTC.

The V call is TRBV19, the J call TRBJ2-3; perhaps TRBD2 as D (6 bases). CDR1 and CDR2 (germline): LNHDA, SQIVND (reference sequence). Between the trimmed V and J ends, which lost 0 bases and 6 bases, there was a span of 16 bases. The CDR3 runs to 16 residues. This CDR3 is CASSIDSGSRGDTQYF. CDR3 nucleotides: TGTGCCAGTAGTATAGATAGCGGATCCCGGGGCGATACGCAGTATTTT.

This rearrangement joins TRBV5-6 to TRBJ2-1; D is perhaps TRBD2 (6 bases). The CDR3 length is 16 residues. CDR1 SGHDT and CDR2 YYEEEE come from the germline V gene. Trimming shortened V by 2 bases and J by 5 bases, and 17 bases separated the two germline ends. DNA of the CDR3: TGTGCCAGCAGCTTATTACTAGCCGTAGGGCACAATGAGCAGTTCTTC. Translated: CASSLLLAVGHNEQFF.

This sequence joins TRBV6-1 and TRBJ2-7; 9 nucleotides match TRBD1. With V trimmed by 4 bases and J by 2 bases, 9 bases remained unmatched. CDR1 is MNHNS, CDR2 SASEGT, per germline. The CDR3 extends over 16 amino acids. The CDR3 protein is CASSAISGTGTYEQYF. Here the CDR3 DNA reads TGTGCCAGCAGTGCGATCTCCGGGACAGGGACCTACGAGCAGTACTTC.

This clone turned up a few times. The chain couples TRBV25-1 to TRBJ1-1; 12 nucleotides match TRBD1. The J segment lost 6 bases and the V segment lost 7 bases, leaving 9 bases of the junction unmatched. Germline V gene sequence: CDR1 MGHDK, CDR2 SYGVNS. This CDR3 has 15 residues. CDR3 nucleotides: TGTGCCAGCATAGGCGCGGGACAGGGGGCCGCTGAAGCTTTCTTT. It is translated as CASIGAGQGAAEAFF.

The genes are TRBV11-2 and TRBJ2-1; 10 bases are a match to TRBD2. The germline V gene has CDR1 SGHAT and CDR2 FQNNGV. The CDR3 length is 16 residues. The ends lost 5 bases at V and 3 bases at J; junction bases unmatched: 7. The CDR3 nucleotides are TGTGCCAGCAGCCTCACGGGACTAGCGATCTACAATGAGCAGTTCTTC. This translates into CASSLTGLAIYNEQFF.

In its sample, this clone was seen a few times. The rearrangement joins TRBV19 to TRBJ2-3; 14 bases match TRBD2. From germline, CDR1 is LNHDA and CDR2 SQIVND (reference sequence). The CDR3 is made up of 18 amino acids. The junction had 13 bases not matched to a gene; V was cut back by 6 bases and J by 5 bases. CDR3 bases: TGTGCCAGTAGCCCGAAACAAAGACTAGCGGGAGGGGGAGATACGCAGTATTTT. This translates into CASSPKQRLAGGGDTQYF.

The rearrangement links TRBV6-1 to TRBJ2-5, with 11 nucleotides matching TRBD1. Germline CDR1 MNHNS, CDR2 SASEGT. With 2 bases clipped from V and 5 bases from J, the junction kept 10 bases outside the gene matches. The CDR3 sequence is 17 residues long. Here the CDR3 DNA reads TGTGCCAGCAGTGAAAATGGCTGGACAGGGGGCGGTGAGACCCAGTACTTC. Protein sequence: CASSENGWTGGGETQYF.

The V gene is TRBV4-1, the J gene TRBJ1-1; 10 nucleotides line up with TRBD1. CDR1 and CDR2 from the germline V gene are MGHRA and YSYEKL. The V and J ends lost 4 bases and 5 bases, in that order; junction bases with no gene match: 4. The CDR3 totals 14 residues. In nucleotides, the CDR3 is TGCGCCAGCAGCCTTGGGACAGGGGAAACTGAAGCTTTCTTT. Protein: CASSLGTGETEAFF.